The clone carrying this T cell receptor beta chain has just a few counts. The antigen remains unidentified. The sample's time point: patch test 3, about 24 weeks after DPC sensitization. Treatment meaning: therapeutic diphenylcyclopropenone sensitization with weekly scalp DPC. This record belongs to a study of human T cells and chemical hapten exposure. Study details: During the roughly 25-week study period, patients had diphenylcyclopropenone applied to the scalp every week.

Study-wide results and caveats: It was expanded TCRs that formed significantly more large CDR3 similarity clusters than controls did.

The library tagged individual cDNA molecules with unique molecular identifiers. TCRdb itself ran the RACE reads through MiXCR, one entry per CDR3 protein. The sample shows about 200,000 distinct CDR3 sequences, approximately 26% of them seen only once. CDR3 size: 18 residues. After removal of 7 bases from V and 1 base from J, the junction contained 13 bases not matched to a gene. CDR1 is MNHEY and CDR2 is SVGEGT in the germline V gene. The sample here was whole blood, taken in connection with sensitization to the hapten diphenylcyclopropenone (DPC). The receptor comes from a woman aged 40 to 55 with alopecia areata. Some clones in this sample may be carry-over from other donors' samples. This chain joins TRBV6-2 or TRBV6-3 and TRBJ2-2; 9 bases line up with TRBD2. For the CDR3, the DNA is TGTGCCAGCAACCAATATAGCGGGAGAAGTTGGAACACCGGGGAGCTGTTTTTT. It codes for CASNQYSGRSWNTGELFF.